This TCR beta chain derives from a study of T cell clusters in autoimmune cytopenias. Each sample's input was 250 ng genomic DNA, some 38,000 genome equivalents. The V gene's germline CDR1 is MNHEY and CDR2 SVGAGI. The CDR3 spans 18 residues. Multiplex touch-down PCR amplified TRB using TRB-A and TRB-B pools in one tube. With the multiplex PCR reads reprocessed, TCRdb shows one record per CDR3 protein and no DNA. This sample lists approximately 7,400 distinct CDR3 sequences; its ten largest clones have approximately 24%. General study results and limits: Compared with active autoimmune hepatitis patients, healthy donors showed roughly 2.7-fold more exclusive TRB clusters.

On this clonotype: Its antigen is not known.

These records were also assigned to another study, of T cell repertoires in aging, cancer and after chemotherapy. That work contributes: In cancer patients, declining TCR diversity with age involved lost richness and lost evenness. Across the chemotherapy interval, each cancer cohort showed higher median generation probability, suggesting thymic rebound.

The origin of this receptor is a human donor in good health. The chain has TRBV6-5 and TRBJ2-1; TCRdb's D call of TRBD1 is untestable without DNA. Sample: peripheral blood. CDR3 amino acids: CASSYSKQGRNSYNEQFF.